The 18 T cell receptor beta chains presented below share a single source sample, sequenced in a study of molecular identifiers for immune sequencing clone quantification. Via MiXCR, TCRdb re-called the PCR reads, giving one row per CDR3 protein. Of roughly 50,000 distinct CDR3 sequences in the sample, roughly a third were seen once. The sequenced sample was naive CD8+ T cells from blood, with Jurkat cell RNA spiked in. Subset of the sample: FACS-sorted CD8+CD4-CCR7+CD45RA+ naive T cells. The source is a human donor in good health. Some libraries in this study had Jurkat cell RNA spiked in.

The rearrangement links TRBV4-1 to TRBJ2-1; D is perhaps TRBD1 (5 bases). This CDR3 is built from 12 residues. Trimming left V 2 bases short and J 7 bases short, with 6 bases between. CDR1 is MGHRA and CDR2 is YSYEKL in the germline V gene. CDR3 bases: TGCGCCAGCAGCCAACAGGGAAATGAGCAGTTCTTC. It specifies CASSQQGNEQFF.

Note on this clonotype: A read error may be the cause here, since a much bigger clone is one base away. V is TRBV6-6 and J is TRBJ2-6, with D hard to call. Per the germline V gene, CDR1 is MNHNY and CDR2 is SVGAGI (reference sequence). The CDR3 consists of 15 residues. Deletions cut 8 bases from V and 0 bases from J, with 11 bases between. The chain's CDR3 is CASGMAGSGANVLTF. The CDR3 DNA follows: TGTGCCAGCGGCATGGCAGGCTCTGGGGCCAACGTCCTGACTTTC.

This clonotype was detected a few times. The chain couples TRBV5-6 to TRBJ2-3; D tentatively fits TRBD1 or TRBD2 (5 bases each). Trimming left V 7 bases short and J 5 bases short, with 20 bases between. Germline values: CDR1 SGHDT, CDR2 YYEEEE. This CDR3 comprises 15 residues. CDR3 region: CASCPSGEGIDTQYF. In DNA form, the CDR3 reads TGTGCCAGCTGCCCTTCTGGAGAGGGGATAGATACGCAGTATTTT.

A remark on this clonotype: A much larger clone differs from this one at a single base, so this may be a read error. CDR3 sequence: CASSFGSQEIQYF. The CDR3 DNA reads TGTGCCAGCAGCTTTGGCAGCCAAGAGATCCAGTACTTC. The gene calls are TRBV5-4 and TRBJ2-5; D call uncertain. The length of the CDR3 is 13 residues. Germline lookup yields CDR1 SGHNT and CDR2 YYREEE (reference sequence).

The chain uses TRBV7-2 and TRBJ2-7, with D unresolved. Trimming shortened V by 5 bases and J by 4 bases, and 24 bases separated the two germline ends. Germline V gene data show CDR1 as SGHTA and CDR2 as FQGNSA. CDR3 length equals 17 residues. The CDR3 coding sequence is TGTGCCAGCAGCCCCCCCGAGCACCTGAAAATAAAGTACGAGCAGTACTTC. This codes for CASSPPEHLKIKYEQYF.

Details on this clonotype: A single base separates this from a much larger clone, so it may be a read error. The chain couples TRBV9 to TRBJ1-1; 7 nucleotides agree with TRBD1. The CDR3 is 14 amino acids. J was trimmed by 6 bases and V by 1 base; bases with no gene match: 6. Germline CDR1 SGDLS, CDR2 YYNGEE. The CDR3 sequence: CASSVLGGGAEAFF. CDR3 nucleotide sequence: TGTGCCAGCAGCGTATTAGGGGGCGGAGCTGAAGCTTTCTTT.

A word on this clonotype: At one end, the junction sequence differs from germline, possibly due to a read error. J is TRBJ2-7 and V is TRBV5-1; the D gene is possibly TRBD1 (6 bases). Germline values: CDR1 SGHRS, CDR2 YFSETQ. This CDR3 comprises 12 residues. DNA for the CDR3: TGCGCCAGCAGGGGGGACACCCCAGAGCAGTGCTTC. This gives the protein CASRGDTPEQCF.

The chain joins TRBV28 to TRBJ2-7; a possible D gene is TRBD1 (6 bases). The CDR3 sequence is 14 residues long. Deletions cut 10 bases from V and 7 bases from J, with 23 bases between. CDR1 is MDHEN and CDR2 is SYDVKM in the germline V gene. CDR3 residues: CATVHRALSREQYF. Here the CDR3 DNA reads TGTGCCACCGTGCACAGGGCCCTATCTCGTGAGCAGTACTTC. The complete variable domain, with remaining parts taken from reference TRBV28 and TRBJ2-7, reads DVKVTQSSRYLVKRTGEKVFLECVQDMDHENMFWYRQDPGLGLRLIYFSYDVKMKEKGDIPEGYSVSREKKERFSLILESASTNQTSMYLCATVHRALSREQYFGPGTRLTVT.

This clonotype was detected only a few times. The chain links TRBV28 to TRBJ1-2; D is undetermined. This CDR3 contains 11 residues. V was cut by 11 bases and J by 1 base, with 8 bases left in between. Germline assignment: CDR1 MDHEN and CDR2 SYDVKM. CDR3 DNA: TGTGCCGGAGGAGGTAACTATGGCTACACCTTC. Its protein is CAGGGNYGYTF.

This clonotype was seen only a few times. The rearrangement uses TRBV20-1 and TRBJ2-4; the D is unclear. The germline V gene encodes CDR1 DFQATT and CDR2 SNEGSKA (reference sequence). The V end lost 1 base, the J end lost 0 bases, and 7 bases lay between the germline ends. The CDR3 extends over 14 amino acids. The CDR3 nucleotides are TGCAGTGCTAGAGTGGAAATAGCCAAAAACATTCAGTACTTC. It is translated as CSARVEIAKNIQYF.

Of note for this clonotype: A clone one base away is much larger, so this may be a read error. The chain uses TRBV7-9 and TRBJ2-3; the match to TRBD2 covers 7 bases. Germline lookup yields CDR1 SEHNR and CDR2 FQNEAQ (reference sequence). The CDR3 contains 15 residues. J gave up 1 base and V 5 bases, and 6 bases lay outside the gene matches. For the CDR3, the DNA is TGTGCCAGCAGCCCGCGGGACTACCGCACAGATACGCAGTATTTT. Protein: CASSPRDYRTDTQYF.

By sample share, this clonotype is medium-sized (0.01 to 0.1%). This chain joins TRBV29-1 and TRBJ2-3; 8 nucleotides align to TRBD2. CDR3 length: 11 amino acids. Germline CDR1 is SQVTM and CDR2 is ANQGSEA. With V trimmed by 6 bases and J by 4 bases, 0 bases remained unmatched. In DNA, the CDR3 is TGCAGCGTGGGACTAGCAGATACGCAGTATTTT. It translates to CSVGLADTQYF.

This chain uses TRBV25-1 with TRBJ1-1; D remains unclear. V lost 10 bases, J lost 9 bases, and 12 bases lay in between. This CDR3 is built from 10 residues. Germline loops: CDR1 MGHDK, CDR2 SYGVNS. CDR3 DNA: TGTGCCACCCGGAGCGAAAAAGCTTTCTTT. Protein sequence: CATRSEKAFF.

This chain links TRBV4-1 with TRBJ2-7; TRBD2 matches 7 bases. Germline V lookup: CDR1 MGHRA, CDR2 YSYEKL. The CDR3 is 19 residues long. Trimming took 0 bases from V and 4 from J; bases not matched to a gene: 18. The CDR3 reads CASSQDYQSGLSGGYEQYF. The CDR3 nucleotides read TGCGCCAGCAGCCAAGATTATCAATCGGGACTCTCCGGGGGGTACGAGCAGTACTTC.

About this clonotype: The CDR3 carries no conserved terminal phenylalanine or tryptophan, so it likely arises from a read error. This chain links TRBV29-1 with TRBJ2-5, with TRBD2 identical over 7 bases. The J call could be wrong; TRBJ2-1 is a better fit for the DNA end. The CDR3 is 13 amino acids. Germline assignment: CDR1 SQVTM and CDR2 ANQGSEA. DNA of the CDR3: TGCAGCGTTGGACTAGCAGCTCAAGAGACCCAGTTCATC. This sequence encodes CSVGLAAQETQFI.

This clonotype was seen many times. This chain joins TRBV29-1 and TRBJ2-2; D gene uncertain. Trimming took 4 bases from V and 0 from J, leaving 6 bases between them. The CDR3 has 13 amino acids. Germline lookup yields CDR1 SQVTM and CDR2 ANQGSEA. The CDR3 sequence is CSVGVPNTGELFF. CDR3 sequence (DNA): TGCAGCGTTGGGGTGCCGAACACCGGGGAGCTGTTTTTT.

Turning to this clonotype: A junction boundary mismatches the germline segment, possibly from a read error. This chain uses TRBV13 with TRBJ2-3; 11 bases agree with TRBD2. The V gene's germline CDR1 is PRHDT and CDR2 FYEKMQ (reference sequence). The CDR3 covers 17 residues. The CDR3 DNA reads as TGTGCCAGCAGCTTCGCCGCTAGCGGGGGGAGCACAGATGCGCAGTATTTT. Translating it yields CASSFAASGGSTDAQYF. Drawing the rest from reference TRBV13 and TRBJ2-3, the complete variable domain is AAGVIQSPRHLIKEKRETATLKCYPIPRHDTVYWYQQGPGQDPQFLISFYEKMQSDKGSIPDRFSAQQFSDYHSELNMSSLELGDSALYFCASSFAASGGSTDAQYFGPGTRLTVL.

Regarding this clonotype: One junction end disagrees with the germline gene, perhaps due to a read error. The V gene is TRBV5-1, the J gene TRBJ2-2, with a weak D call TRBD2 (6 bases). The CDR3 is 12 residues long. The germline V gene encodes CDR1 SGHRS and CDR2 YFSETQ. CDR3: CASSFISGGLFF. DNA of the CDR3: TGTGCCAGCAGCTTCATCTCCGGGGGGCTGTTTTTT.